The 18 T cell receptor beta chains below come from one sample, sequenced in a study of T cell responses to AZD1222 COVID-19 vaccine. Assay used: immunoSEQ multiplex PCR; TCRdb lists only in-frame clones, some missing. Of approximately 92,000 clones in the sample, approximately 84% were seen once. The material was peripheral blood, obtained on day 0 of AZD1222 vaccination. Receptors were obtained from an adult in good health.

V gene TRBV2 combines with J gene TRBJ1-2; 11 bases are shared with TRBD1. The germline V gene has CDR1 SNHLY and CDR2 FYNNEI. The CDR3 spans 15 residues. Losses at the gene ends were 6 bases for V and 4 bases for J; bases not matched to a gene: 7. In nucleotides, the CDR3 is TGTGCCAGCAGGACGAGGACAGGGGGCAGCTATGGCTACACCTTC. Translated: CASRTRTGGSYGYTF.

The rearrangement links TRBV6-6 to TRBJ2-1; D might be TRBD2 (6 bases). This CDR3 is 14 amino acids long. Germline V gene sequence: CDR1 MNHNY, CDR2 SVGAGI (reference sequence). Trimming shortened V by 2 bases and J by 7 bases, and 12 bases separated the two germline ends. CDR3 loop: CASSYGGARNEQFF. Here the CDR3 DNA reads TGTGCCAGCAGTTACGGCGGGGCCAGGAATGAGCAGTTCTTC.

The CDR3, as DNA: TGTGCCAGCTCACAGGGAGACACTGAAGCTTTCTTT. Residues: CASSQGDTEAFF. This chain joins TRBV18 and TRBJ1-1; D remains unclear. CDR1 KGHSH and CDR2 LQKENI come from the germline V gene. V shed 4 bases and J shed 3 bases, with 6 bases lying between them. The CDR3 covers 12 residues. The full variable domain, with the rest looked up from reference TRBV18 and TRBJ1-1, is NAGVMQNPRHLVRRRGQEARLRCSPMKGHSHVYWYRQLPEEGLKFMVYLQKENIIDESGMPKERFSAEFPKEGPSILRIQQVVRGDSAAYFCASSQGDTEAFFGQGTRLTVV.

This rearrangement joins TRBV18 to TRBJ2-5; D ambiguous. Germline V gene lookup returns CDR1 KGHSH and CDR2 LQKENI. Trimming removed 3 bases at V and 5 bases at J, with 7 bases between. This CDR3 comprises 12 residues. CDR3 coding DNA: TGTGCCAGCTCACCTTTCGAGGAGACCCAGTACTTC. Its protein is CASSPFEETQYF.

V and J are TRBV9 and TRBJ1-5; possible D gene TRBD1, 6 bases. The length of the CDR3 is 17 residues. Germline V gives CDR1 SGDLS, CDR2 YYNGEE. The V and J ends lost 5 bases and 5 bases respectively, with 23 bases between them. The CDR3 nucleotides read TGTGCCAGCAGGCAGGACAAAGATAGGACAGCCTATCAGCCCCAGCATTTT. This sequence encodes CASRQDKDRTAYQPQHF.

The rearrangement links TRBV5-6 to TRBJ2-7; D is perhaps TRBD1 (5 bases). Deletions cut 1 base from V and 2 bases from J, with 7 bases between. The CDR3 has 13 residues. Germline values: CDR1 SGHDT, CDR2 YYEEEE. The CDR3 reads CASSLRRAYEQYF. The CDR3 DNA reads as TGTGCCAGCAGCTTGCGCAGGGCCTACGAGCAGTACTTC.

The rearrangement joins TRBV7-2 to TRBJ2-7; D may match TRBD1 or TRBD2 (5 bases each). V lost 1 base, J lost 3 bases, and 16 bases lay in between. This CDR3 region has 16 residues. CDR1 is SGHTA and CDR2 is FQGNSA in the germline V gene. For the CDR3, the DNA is TGTGCCAGCAGCTTAGGTGGGGGTTCTACACGCTACGAGCAGTACTTC. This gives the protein CASSLGGGSTRYEQYF.

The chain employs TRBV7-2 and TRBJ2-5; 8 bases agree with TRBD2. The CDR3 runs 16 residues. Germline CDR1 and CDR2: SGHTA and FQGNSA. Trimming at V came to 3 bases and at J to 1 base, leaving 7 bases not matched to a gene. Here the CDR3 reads CASSLGGGGFQETQYF. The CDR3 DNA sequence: TGTGCCAGCAGCTTGGGTGGCGGGGGGTTCCAAGAGACCCAGTACTTC.

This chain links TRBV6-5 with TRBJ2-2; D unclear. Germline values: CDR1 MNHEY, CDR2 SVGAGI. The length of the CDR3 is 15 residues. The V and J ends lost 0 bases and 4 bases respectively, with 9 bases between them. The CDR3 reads CASSYSWVATGELFF. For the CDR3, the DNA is TGTGCCAGCAGTTACTCGTGGGTAGCCACCGGGGAGCTGTTTTTT.

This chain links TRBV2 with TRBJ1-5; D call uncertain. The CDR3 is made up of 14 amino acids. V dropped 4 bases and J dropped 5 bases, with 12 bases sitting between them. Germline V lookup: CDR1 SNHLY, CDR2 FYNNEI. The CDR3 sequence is CASSVETLDQPQHF. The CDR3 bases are TGTGCCAGCAGTGTCGAGACACTAGATCAGCCCCAGCATTTT.

The CDR3 DNA reads as TGTGCCAGCGGCATCGACAGGAATCAGCCCCAGCATTTT. This sequence encodes CASGIDRNQPQHF. The rearrangement links TRBV6-6 to TRBJ1-5; D is perhaps TRBD1 (6 bases). The CDR3 runs to 13 residues. Trimming cost V 8 bases and J 4 bases, with 12 bases left between them. The V gene's germline CDR1 is MNHNY and CDR2 SVGAGI (reference sequence).

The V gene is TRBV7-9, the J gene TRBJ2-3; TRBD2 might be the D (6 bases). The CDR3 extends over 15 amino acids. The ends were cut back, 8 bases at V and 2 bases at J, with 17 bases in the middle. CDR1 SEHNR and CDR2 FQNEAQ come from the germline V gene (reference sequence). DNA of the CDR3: TGTGCCAGCGGCAAGCAGGGAGGTAACACAGATACGCAGTATTTT. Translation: CASGKQGGNTDTQYF.

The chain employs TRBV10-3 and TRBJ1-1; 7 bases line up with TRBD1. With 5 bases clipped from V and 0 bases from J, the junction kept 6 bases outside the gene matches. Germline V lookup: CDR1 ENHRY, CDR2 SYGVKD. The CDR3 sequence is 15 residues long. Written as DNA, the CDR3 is TGTGCCATCAGTTACAGGGGATTCATGAACACTGAAGCTTTCTTT. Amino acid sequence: CAISYRGFMNTEAFF.

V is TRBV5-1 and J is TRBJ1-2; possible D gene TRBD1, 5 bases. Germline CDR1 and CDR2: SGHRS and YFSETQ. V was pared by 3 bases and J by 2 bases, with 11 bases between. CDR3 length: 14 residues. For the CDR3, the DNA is TGCGCCAGCAGCTCTGTCCAGGGCAACTATGGCTACACCTTC. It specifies CASSSVQGNYGYTF.

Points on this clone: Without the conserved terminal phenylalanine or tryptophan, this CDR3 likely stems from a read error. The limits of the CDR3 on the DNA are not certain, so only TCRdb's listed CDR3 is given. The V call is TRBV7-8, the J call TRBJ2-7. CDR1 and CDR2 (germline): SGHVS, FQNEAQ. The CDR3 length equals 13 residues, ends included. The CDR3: CASSLAGPGTLFI.

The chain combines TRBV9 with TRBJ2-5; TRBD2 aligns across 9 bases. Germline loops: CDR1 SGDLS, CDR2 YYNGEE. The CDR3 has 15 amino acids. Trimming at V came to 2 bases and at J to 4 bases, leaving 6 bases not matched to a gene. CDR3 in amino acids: CASSVSPSGTETQYF. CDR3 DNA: TGTGCCAGCAGCGTCAGCCCTAGCGGGACAGAGACCCAGTACTTC. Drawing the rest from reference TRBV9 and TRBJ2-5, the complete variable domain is DSGVTQTPKHLITATGQRVTLRCSPRSGDLSVYWYQQSLDQGLQFLIQYYNGEERAKGNILERFSAQQFPDLHSELNLSSLELGDSALYFCASSVSPSGTETQYFGPGTRLLVL.

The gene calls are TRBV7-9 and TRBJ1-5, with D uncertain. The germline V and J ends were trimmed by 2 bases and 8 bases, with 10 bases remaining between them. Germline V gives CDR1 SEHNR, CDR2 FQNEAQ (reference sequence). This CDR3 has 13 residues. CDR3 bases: TGTGCCAGCAGCTTAAGTCTTGGTGAGCCCCAGCATTTT. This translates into CASSLSLGEPQHF.

CDR3 loop: CASSQPGQGKEKLFF. The DNA for the CDR3 is TGTGCCAGCAGCCAGCCGGGACAGGGGAAGGAAAAACTGTTTTTT. The chain carries TRBV16 and TRBJ1-4; TRBD1 agrees at 10 bases. V dropped 3 bases and J dropped 8; count of bases not matched to a gene: 6. The CDR3 runs to 15 residues. The germline V gene has CDR1 KGHSY and CDR2 FQNENV.